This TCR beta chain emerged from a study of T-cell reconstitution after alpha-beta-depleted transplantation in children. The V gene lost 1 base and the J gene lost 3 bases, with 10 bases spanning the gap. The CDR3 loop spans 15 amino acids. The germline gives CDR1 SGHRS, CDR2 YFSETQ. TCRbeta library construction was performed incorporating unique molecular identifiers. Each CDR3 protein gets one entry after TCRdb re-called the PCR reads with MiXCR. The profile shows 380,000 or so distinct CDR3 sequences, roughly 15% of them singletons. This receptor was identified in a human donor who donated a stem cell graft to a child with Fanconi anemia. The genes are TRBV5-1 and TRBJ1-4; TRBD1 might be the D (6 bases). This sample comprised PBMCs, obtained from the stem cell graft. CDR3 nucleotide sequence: TGCGCCAGCAGCTTGTCTCAGGGGCCTAATGAAAAACTGTTTTTT. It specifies CASSLSQGPNEKLFF.